The next 15 T cell receptor beta chains were all read from a single sample in a study of shared clonotypes between healthy human individuals. Selected positively for CCR7 and CD45RO-negative, naive CD8 cells excluded terminally differentiated effector memory CD45RA+ cells. The table came from immunoSEQ multiplex PCR; TCRdb's copy has only in-frame clones and leaves some out. The table shows millions of clones, with more than 85% occurring only once. The sequenced sample consisted of naive CD8+ T cells from PBMCs. Source of these receptors: a man aged 18 to 29 in good health. Some clones in this sample may be carry-over from other donors' samples.

V and J are TRBV28 and TRBJ2-7; 7 bases agree with TRBD1. The ends lost 3 bases at V and 6 bases at J; junction bases unmatched: 11. Germline V lookup: CDR1 MDHEN, CDR2 SYDVKM. CDR3 length: 15 amino acids. CDR3: CASSFGDSLRVEQYF. CDR3 in DNA: TGTGCCAGCAGTTTTGGGGACAGCCTTCGGGTCGAGCAGTACTTC.

The CDR3 protein is CASSNSGNSYEQYF. CDR3 coding DNA: TGTGCCAGCAGTAATAGCGGGAACTCCTACGAGCAGTACTTC. The rearrangement joins TRBV27 to TRBJ2-7, with TRBD2 matching over 8 bases. CDR1 is MNHEY, CDR2 SMNVEV, per germline (reference sequence). Germline trimming cut 5 bases from V and 0 bases from J; bases unmatched to any gene: 3. The CDR3 runs to 14 residues.

A note on this clone: Other DNA variants within this sample encode the same CDR3. The chain recombines TRBV5-1 with TRBJ2-7; D call uncertain. V was pared by 0 bases and J by 3 bases, with 4 bases between. The CDR3 is made up of 12 amino acids. Germline-derived CDR1 and CDR2 are SGHRS and YFSETQ. The CDR3 DNA reads TGCGCCAGCAGCTTGGACTACTACGAGCAGTACTTC. Translation gives CASSLDYYEQYF.

The rearrangement uses TRBV19 and TRBJ2-7, with 7 bases fitting TRBD1. Trimming cost V 2 bases and J 2 bases; bases outside gene matches: 3. Germline-derived CDR1 and CDR2 are LNHDA and SQIVND (reference sequence). The length of the CDR3 is 14 residues. For the CDR3, the DNA is TGTGCCAGTAGTATATTTCAGGGGGCCTACGAGCAGTACTTC. This sequence encodes CASSIFQGAYEQYF.

The CDR3 DNA reads TGTGCCATCAGCGGGACTCTGTACCAAGAGACCCAGTACTTC. It codes for CAISGTLYQETQYF. The chain employs TRBV10-3 and TRBJ2-5; the D gene is possibly TRBD2 (6 bases). V gave up 6 bases and J gave up 0 bases, with 11 bases separating them. CDR3 length: 14 residues. Germline loops: CDR1 ENHRY, CDR2 SYGVKD.

The gene calls are TRBV4-2 and TRBJ2-7, with no clear D. V was trimmed by 0 bases and J by 5 bases, leaving 5 bases between them. Germline V gene lookup returns CDR1 LGHNA and CDR2 YNFKEQ. The CDR3 contains 12 residues. The CDR3 reads CASSQEWNEQYF. CDR3 sequence (DNA): TGTGCCAGCAGCCAAGAATGGAACGAGCAGTACTTC.

The chain uses TRBV7-2 and TRBJ2-1; D call uncertain. Germline loops: CDR1 SGHTA, CDR2 FQGNSA. Trimming pared 2 bases from V and 0 bases from J, leaving 8 bases between. There are 15 residues in the CDR3. The CDR3: CASSLIGLSYNEQFF. CDR3 DNA sequence: TGTGCCAGCAGCTTAATCGGCCTCTCCTACAATGAGCAGTTCTTC.

The chain is built from TRBV2 and TRBJ2-7; 9 nucleotides line up with TRBD1. The V and J ends lost 9 bases and 5 bases, in that order; junction bases with no gene match: 11. Per germline, CDR1 SNHLY and CDR2 FYNNEI. The CDR3 is 14 amino acids. The CDR3 region has the DNA TGTGCCAGTGCCGGGGACAGGGAGAGCGACGAGCAGTACTTC. Residues: CASAGDRESDEQYF. Using reference TRBV2 and TRBJ2-7 for the parts outside the CDR3, the full variable domain is EPEVTQTPSHQVTQMGQEVILRCVPISNHLYFYWYRQILGQKVEFLVSFYNNEISEKSEIFDDQFSVERPDGSNFTLKIRSTKLEDSAMYFCASAGDRESDEQYFGPGTRLTVT.

The chain has TRBV11-3 and TRBJ2-7, with D maybe TRBD1 (6 bases). Germline CDR1 is SGHNT and CDR2 is YENEEA. V was shortened by 5 bases and J by 2 bases, with 10 bases between the two germline ends. CDR3 length equals 13 residues. Here the CDR3 reads CASSPGHPYEQYF. For the CDR3, the DNA is TGTGCCAGCAGCCCGGGACACCCCTACGAGCAGTACTTC.

The rearrangement links TRBV11-2 to TRBJ2-6, with a possible D match to TRBD2 (5 bases). V was clipped by 0 bases and J by 4 bases, with 7 bases between them. This CDR3 has 15 residues. The germline V gene encodes CDR1 SGHAT and CDR2 FQNNGV. The CDR3, as DNA: TGTGCCAGCAGCTTAGACGGGGTGGGGGCCAACGTCCTGACTTTC. Protein sequence: CASSLDGVGANVLTF.

V and J are TRBV27 and TRBJ1-2; the D is unclear. From germline, CDR1 is MNHEY and CDR2 SMNVEV (reference sequence). The CDR3 contains 14 residues. Deletions cut 5 bases from V and 4 bases from J, with 14 bases between. DNA of the CDR3: TGTGCCAGCAGTAGGGCCTCCCCGACCTATGGCTACACCTTC. Translation: CASSRASPTYGYTF.

J is TRBJ1-5 and V is TRBV4-1; TRBD1 is a possible D gene (5 bases). Between the trimmed V and J ends, which lost 0 bases and 5 bases, there was a span of 14 bases. CDR3 length equals 16 residues. Germline V lookup: CDR1 MGHRA, CDR2 YSYEKL. The CDR3, as DNA: TGCGCCAGCAGCCAAGAATGGGCCGGGGGGGATCAGCCCCAGCATTTT. Translating gives CASSQEWAGGDQPQHF.

This chain connects TRBV9 to TRBJ2-7; 9 nucleotides line up with TRBD2. Germline V CDR1 and CDR2: SGDLS, YYNGEE. The CDR3 length is 16 residues. The ends lost 0 bases at V and 5 bases at J; junction bases unmatched: 9. Here the CDR3 reads CASSVAVAGGPHEQYF. The CDR3 bases are TGTGCCAGCAGCGTAGCTGTGGCGGGAGGGCCCCACGAGCAGTACTTC. Together with reference TRBV9 and TRBJ2-7, the CDR3 gives the full variable domain: DSGVTQTPKHLITATGQRVTLRCSPRSGDLSVYWYQQSLDQGLQFLIQYYNGEERAKGNILERFSAQQFPDLHSELNLSSLELGDSALYFCASSVAVAGGPHEQYFGPGTRLTVT.

The chain uses TRBV10-2 and TRBJ2-1; D is unresolved. The V end was cut by 3 bases, the J end by 3 bases, with 9 bases between. The germline V gene has CDR1 WSHSY and CDR2 SAAADI. The CDR3 runs 14 residues. The CDR3 DNA follows: TGCGCCAGCAGTGAACGATACGGCTACAATGAGCAGTTCTTC. The encoded protein is CASSERYGYNEQFF.

This rearrangement joins TRBV28 to TRBJ2-2; possibly TRBD2 for D (6 bases). CDR3 length: 17 residues. Germline lookup yields CDR1 MDHEN and CDR2 SYDVKM. V dropped 4 bases and J dropped 3 bases, with 18 bases sitting between them. The CDR3 is CASSWGIGGVDTGELFF. The CDR3 region has the DNA TGTGCCAGCAGTTGGGGAATCGGGGGAGTGGACACCGGGGAGCTGTTTTTT.